Below, 19 T cell receptor beta chains from the same sample are listed, as sequenced in a study of CXCR3-negative and CXCR3-positive naive CD8 T cells. Carrying UMI labels, the TRB cDNA libraries were prepared through 5' RACE. TCRdb reprocessed the 5' RACE reads and stores each CDR3 protein as one record, lacking DNA. This listing includes approximately 45,000 distinct CDR3 sequences. The specimen sequenced was memory CD8+ T cells from blood. These receptors all stem from a human donor in good health. Some clones in this sample may be carry-over from other donors' samples.

V is TRBV27 and J is TRBJ1-1; lacking DNA, the TRBD1 call made by TCRdb goes unchecked. Germline lookup yields CDR1 MNHEY and CDR2 SMNVEV (reference sequence). This CDR3 is 16 amino acids long. CDR3 residues: CASSKTGGWVNTEAFF.

This sequence joins TRBV20-1 and TRBJ2-1; TCRdb's D call of TRBD2 is untestable without DNA. CDR1 is DFQATT, CDR2 SNEGSKA, per germline (reference sequence). CDR3 length: 13 amino acids. CDR3 amino acids: CSACRGTVNEQFF.

The chain links TRBV11-2 to TRBJ2-4; TCRdb reports TRBD2, a call that lacks DNA to check it against. This CDR3 comprises 18 residues. Per germline, CDR1 SGHAT and CDR2 FQNNGV. CDR3 protein: CASSRTSGDWVAKNIQYF.

The rearrangement uses TRBV29-1 and TRBJ2-1; there is no DNA to check the TCRdb D call of TRBD1. In germline, CDR1 is SQVTM, CDR2 ANQGSEA. CDR3 size: 15 residues. This CDR3 is CSVEVIGTEDNEQFF.

The gene calls are TRBV2 and TRBJ2-5; the TRBD2 assignment by TCRdb is unverifiable without DNA. CDR1 and CDR2 (germline): SNHLY, FYNNEI. CDR3 size: 13 residues. The CDR3 sequence is CASGGLVGETQYF.

The chain links TRBV24-1 to TRBJ2-1; the D call from TCRdb, TRBD1, cannot be confirmed without DNA. The CDR3 runs 13 residues. In germline, CDR1 is KGHDR, CDR2 SFDVKD. The chain's CDR3 is CATSGQGANEQFF.

The V gene is TRBV9, the J gene TRBJ2-7; TCRdb lists TRBD1, though no DNA is available to test this call. The CDR3 has 14 amino acids. Looked up from germline, CDR1 is SGDLS and CDR2 is YYNGEE. The chain's CDR3 is CASSPYGGAYEQYF.

The rearrangement links TRBV2 to TRBJ2-1; the TCRdb call, TRBD2, lacks DNA for checking. This CDR3 spans 14 amino acids. In germline, CDR1 is SNHLY, CDR2 FYNNEI. CDR3 sequence: CASSGGGTYNEQFF.

This chain links TRBV11-2 with TRBJ2-5. This CDR3 has 12 residues. Germline lookup yields CDR1 SGHAT and CDR2 FQNNGV. The CDR3 reads CASSLDAETQYF.

The gene calls are TRBV6-5 and TRBJ2-1; TCRdb indicates TRBD2, and absent DNA this call remains unverified. There are 14 residues in the CDR3. Germline values: CDR1 MNHEY, CDR2 SVGAGI. The CDR3 reads CASSTSGSSNEQFF.

The V gene is TRBV28, the J gene TRBJ2-5; TCRdb's assignment of TRBD1 cannot be checked, as there is no DNA. This CDR3 contains 14 residues. Germline lookup yields CDR1 MDHEN and CDR2 SYDVKM. CDR3 region: CASSSTGIQETQYF.

The chain recombines TRBV27 with TRBJ2-5; TCRdb picks TRBD1, but there is no DNA to check that call. The CDR3 is made up of 14 amino acids. CDR1 and CDR2 (germline): MNHEY, SMNVEV (reference sequence). Here the CDR3 reads CASSLPGPQETQYF.

V is TRBV27 and J is TRBJ2-7; TCRdb outputs TRBD1, but without DNA this stays unchecked. This CDR3 comprises 16 residues. In germline, CDR1 is MNHEY, CDR2 SMNVEV (reference sequence). CDR3 in amino acids: CASSLSYGGGTYEQYF.

The chain is built from TRBV28 and TRBJ2-5; TCRdb's D call, TRBD1, is unchecked because there is no DNA. This CDR3 region has 13 residues. CDR1 and CDR2 (germline): MDHEN, SYDVKM. The CDR3 spells CASSWGVGKTQYF. Complete variable domain (other parts from reference TRBV28 and TRBJ2-5): DVKVTQSSRYLVKRTGEKVFLECVQDMDHENMFWYRQDPGLGLRLIYFSYDVKMKEKGDIPEGYSVSREKKERFSLILESASTNQTSMYLCASSWGVGKTQYFGPGTRLLVL.

This chain's CDR3 is CASSPRGSLSSGANVLTF. The chain couples TRBV5-5 to TRBJ2-6; absent DNA, TCRdb's TRBD1 call cannot be checked. CDR3 length: 18 residues. The germline gives CDR1 SGHKS, CDR2 YYEKEE (reference sequence).

V is TRBV29-1 and J is TRBJ2-1; TCRdb's D call, TRBD2, is unchecked because there is no DNA. CDR3 length equals 14 residues. Germline-derived CDR1 and CDR2 are SQVTM and ANQGSEA. This CDR3 is CSVEEAGVENEQFF.

V is TRBV7-6 and J is TRBJ2-3; TCRdb selects TRBD2, and the lack of DNA leaves this call unchecked. CDR1 is SGHVS, CDR2 FNYEAQ, per germline. This CDR3 has 13 amino acids. CDR3 sequence: CASSRGPPDTQYF.

The CDR3 here is CASTAGLGPNTEAFF. This sequence joins TRBV25-1 and TRBJ1-1. Germline V gene data show CDR1 as MGHDK and CDR2 as SYGVNS. CDR3 length equals 15 residues. Filled out from reference TRBV25-1 and TRBJ1-1, the complete variable domain reads EADIYQTPRYLVIGTGKKITLECSQTMGHDKMYWYQQDPGMELHLIHYSYGVNSTEKGDLSSESTVSRIRTEHFPLTLESARPSHTSQYLCASTAGLGPNTEAFFGQGTRLTVV.

The chain uses TRBV29-1 and TRBJ2-1; TCRdb's assignment of TRBD1 cannot be checked, as there is no DNA. Germline V gene sequence: CDR1 SQVTM, CDR2 ANQGSEA. The length of the CDR3 is 15 residues. The CDR3 region is CSVEIPEQEYNEQFF.